A selection of T cell receptor beta chains follows, all from one sample in a study of T cell responses to AZD1222 COVID-19 vaccine. Some clones are missing from TCRdb's copy, which holds only in-frame ones; the method was immunoSEQ multiplex PCR. The sample yields under 150,000 clones, over 85% seen once. The sample consisted of peripheral blood, taken on day 0 of AZD1222 vaccination. These receptors came from an adult in good health. CDR3s include the opening cysteine and the closing phenylalanine or tryptophan. Fields, in order: V gene, CDR3 protein.

V gene: TRBV5-8; CDR3 protein: CASSLAEGRAEAFF
V gene: TRBV27; CDR3 protein: CASIRLSGEKLFF
V gene: TRBV6-6; CDR3 protein: CASKRTDYNSPLHF
V gene: TRBV5-1; CDR3 protein: CASSSPQGAGDTGELFF
V gene: TRBV19; CDR3 protein: CASSQQSNQPQHF
V gene: TRBV11-1; CDR3 protein: CASSPPGDLLHEQYF
V gene: TRBV19; CDR3 protein: CASSRDRGGTTEAFF
V gene: TRBV7-2; CDR3 protein: CASSLFGRTGPYSNQPQHF
V gene: TRBV9; CDR3 protein: CASSVGGNEKLFF
V gene: TRBV7-7; CDR3 protein: CASSLGIGQGKQETQYF
V gene: TRBV6-6; CDR3 protein: CASSYFGVNTEAFF
V gene: TRBV5-1; CDR3 protein: CASGRSSGGETQYF
V gene: TRBV23-1; CDR3 protein: CASNGVGTDLNSGNTIYF
V gene: TRBV7-9; CDR3 protein: CASSLAGSNQPQHF
V gene: TRBV9; CDR3 protein: CASSVTGYLNTGELFF
V gene: TRBV5-4; CDR3 protein: CASSSRQGFWADTQYF
V gene: TRBV6-4; CDR3 protein: CASTIQGRDGYTF
V gene: TRBV10-2; CDR3 protein: CASTEAAGSYNEQFF
V gene: TRBV5-1; CDR3 protein: CASSLNGQGAGANVLTF
V gene: TRBV25-1; CDR3 protein: CASSELFEAFF
V gene: TRBV6-6; CDR3 protein: CASGASGNQPQHF
V gene: TRBV5-1; CDR3 protein: CASSLAGAIYGYTF
V gene: TRBV5-4; CDR3 protein: CASSLAFAYEQYF
V gene: TRBV28; CDR3 protein: CASSLRQGRAYEKLFF
V gene: TRBV4-1; CDR3 protein: CASSVSRAVGEKLFF
V gene: TRBV19; CDR3 protein: CASSITGDGRYEQYF
V gene: TRBV5-1; CDR3 protein: CASSLTGAGLGDTQYF
V gene: TRBV3-1/TRBV3-2; CDR3 protein: CASSLPGTSDNEQFF
V gene: TRBV21-1; CDR3 protein: CASSKVRTRPCRAGELFF
V gene: TRBV6-1; CDR3 protein: CASSERLAFDEQFF
V gene: TRBV6-5; CDR3 protein: CASSYSGGDTGELFF
V gene: TRBV24-1; CDR3 protein: CATSGGQSGDTQYF
V gene: TRBV4-2; CDR3 protein: CASSQDAGGPTGELFF
V gene: TRBV19; CDR3 protein: CASRDYATNEKLFF
V gene: TRBV7-9; CDR3 protein: CASSSSSYEQYF
V gene: TRBV28; CDR3 protein: CASSSHPTEAFF
V gene: TRBV20-1; CDR3 protein: CSASFGTGNTEAFF
V gene: TRBV28; CDR3 protein: CASSSLGTGGTGELFF
V gene: TRBV28; CDR3 protein: CASSLLAGGLGDTGELFF
V gene: TRBV11-2; CDR3 protein: CASSLRDSHPSYEQYF
V gene: TRBV18; CDR3 protein: CASFSSRMDRGNTEAFF
V gene: TRBV28; CDR3 protein: CASTTSVDTIYF
V gene: TRBV5-1; CDR3 protein: CASSLPPRLDLPTGELFF
V gene: TRBV28; CDR3 protein: CASYSQGRGGELFF
V gene: TRBV18; CDR3 protein: CASSPLTLTLGAPKVAQYF